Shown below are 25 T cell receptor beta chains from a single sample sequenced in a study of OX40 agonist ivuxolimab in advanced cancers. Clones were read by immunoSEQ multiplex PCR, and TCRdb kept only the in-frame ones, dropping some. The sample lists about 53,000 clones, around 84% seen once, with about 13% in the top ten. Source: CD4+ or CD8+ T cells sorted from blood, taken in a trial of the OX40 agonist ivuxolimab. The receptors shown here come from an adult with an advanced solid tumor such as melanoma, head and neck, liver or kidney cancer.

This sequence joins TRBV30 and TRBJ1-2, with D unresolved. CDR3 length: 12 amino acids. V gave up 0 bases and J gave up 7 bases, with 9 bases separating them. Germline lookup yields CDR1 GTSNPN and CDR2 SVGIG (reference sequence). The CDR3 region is CAWSVIPVGYTF. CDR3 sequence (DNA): TGTGCCTGGAGTGTAATCCCAGTTGGCTACACCTTC.

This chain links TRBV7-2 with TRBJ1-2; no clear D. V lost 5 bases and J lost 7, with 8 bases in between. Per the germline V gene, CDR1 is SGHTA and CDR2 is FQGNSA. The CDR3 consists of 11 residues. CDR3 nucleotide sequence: TGTGCCAGCAGCCCCCTCCGTGGCTACACCTTC. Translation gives CASSPLRGYTF. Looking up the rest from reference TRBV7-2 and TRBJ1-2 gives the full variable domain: GAGVSQSPSNKVTEKGKDVELRCDPISGHTALYWYRQSLGQGLEFLIYFQGNSAPDKSGLPSDRFSAERTGGSVSTLTIQRTQQEDSAVYLCASSPLRGYTFGSGTRLTVV.

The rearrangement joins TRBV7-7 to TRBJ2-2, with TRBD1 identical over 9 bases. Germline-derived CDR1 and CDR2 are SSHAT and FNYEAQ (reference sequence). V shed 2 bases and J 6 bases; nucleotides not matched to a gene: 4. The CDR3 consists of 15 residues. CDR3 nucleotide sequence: TGTGCCAGCAGCTTATTGGACAGGGGATCCGGGGAGCTGTTTTTT. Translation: CASSLLDRGSGELFF. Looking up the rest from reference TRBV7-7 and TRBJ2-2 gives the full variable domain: GAGVSQSPRYKVTKRGQDVTLRCDPISSHATLYWYQQALGQGPEFLTYFNYEAQPDKSGLPSDRFSAERPEGSISTLTIQRTEQRDSAMYRCASSLLDRGSGELFFGEGSRLTVL.

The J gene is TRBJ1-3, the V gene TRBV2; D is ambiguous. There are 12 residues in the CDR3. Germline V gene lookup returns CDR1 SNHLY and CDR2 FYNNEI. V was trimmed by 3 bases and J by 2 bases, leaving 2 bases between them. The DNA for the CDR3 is TGTGCCAGCAGTGAGACTGGAAACACCATATATTTT. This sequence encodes CASSETGNTIYF.

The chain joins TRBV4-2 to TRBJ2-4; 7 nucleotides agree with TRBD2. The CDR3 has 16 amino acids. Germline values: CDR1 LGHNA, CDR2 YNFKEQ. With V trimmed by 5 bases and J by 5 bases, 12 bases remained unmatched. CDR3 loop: CASSFRDGLAENIQYF. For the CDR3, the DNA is TGTGCCAGCAGCTTCCGGGACGGCCTAGCGGAAAACATTCAGTACTTC.

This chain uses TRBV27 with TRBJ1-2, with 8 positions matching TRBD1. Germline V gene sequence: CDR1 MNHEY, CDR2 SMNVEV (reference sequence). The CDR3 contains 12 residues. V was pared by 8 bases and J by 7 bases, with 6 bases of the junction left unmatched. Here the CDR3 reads CASWTGLVGYTF. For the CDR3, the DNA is TGTGCCAGCTGGACAGGGCTCGTTGGCTACACCTTC.

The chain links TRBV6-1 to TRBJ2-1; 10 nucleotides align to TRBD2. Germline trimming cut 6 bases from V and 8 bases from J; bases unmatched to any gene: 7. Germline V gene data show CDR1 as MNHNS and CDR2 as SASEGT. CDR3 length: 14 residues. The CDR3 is CASRVAGGIDEQFF. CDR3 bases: TGTGCCAGCAGGGTAGCGGGGGGCATTGATGAGCAGTTCTTC.

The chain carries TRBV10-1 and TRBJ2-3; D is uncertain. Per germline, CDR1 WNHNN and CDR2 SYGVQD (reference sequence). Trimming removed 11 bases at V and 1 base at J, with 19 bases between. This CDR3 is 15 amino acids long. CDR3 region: CAPSFRRSRTDTQYF. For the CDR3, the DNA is TGCGCCCCCAGCTTTCGGCGGTCCCGCACAGATACGCAGTATTTT.

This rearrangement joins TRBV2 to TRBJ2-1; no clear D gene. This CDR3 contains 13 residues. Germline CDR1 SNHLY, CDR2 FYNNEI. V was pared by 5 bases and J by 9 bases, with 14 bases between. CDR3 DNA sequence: TGTGCCAGCAGTTTGGACCCTGTTGGTGAGCAGTTCTTC. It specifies CASSLDPVGEQFF.

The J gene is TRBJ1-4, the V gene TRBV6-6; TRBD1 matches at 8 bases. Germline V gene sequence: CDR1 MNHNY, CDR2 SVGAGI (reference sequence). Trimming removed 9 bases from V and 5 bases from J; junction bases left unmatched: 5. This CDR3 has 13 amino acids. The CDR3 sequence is CASLTGENEKLFF. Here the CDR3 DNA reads TGTGCCAGTCTGACAGGGGAGAATGAAAAACTGTTTTTT.

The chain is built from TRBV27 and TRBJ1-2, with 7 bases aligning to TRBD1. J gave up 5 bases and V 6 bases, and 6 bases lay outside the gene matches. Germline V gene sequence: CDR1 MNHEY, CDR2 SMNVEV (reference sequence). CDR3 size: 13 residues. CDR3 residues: CASRPTGMYGYTF. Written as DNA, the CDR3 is TGTGCCAGCAGGCCGACAGGGATGTATGGCTACACCTTC.

The CDR3 DNA reads as TGTGCCAGCAGCAAACGACGGCTAGCAACTAATGAAAAACTGTTTTTT. Its translation: CASSKRRLATNEKLFF. The V and J genes are TRBV21-1 and TRBJ1-4. TRBV21-1 has pseudogene status. CDR3 length equals 16 residues.

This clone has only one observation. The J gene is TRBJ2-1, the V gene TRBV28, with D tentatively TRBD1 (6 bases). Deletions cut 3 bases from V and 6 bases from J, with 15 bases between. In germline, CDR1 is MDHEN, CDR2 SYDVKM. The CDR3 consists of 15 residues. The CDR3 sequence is CASSLGQGFINEQFF. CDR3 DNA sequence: TGTGCCAGCAGTTTGGGGCAGGGGTTCATCAATGAGCAGTTCTTC.

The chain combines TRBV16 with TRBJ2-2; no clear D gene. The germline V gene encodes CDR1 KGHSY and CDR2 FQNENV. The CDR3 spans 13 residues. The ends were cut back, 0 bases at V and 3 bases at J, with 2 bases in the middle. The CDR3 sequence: CASSQSDTGELFF. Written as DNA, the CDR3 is TGTGCCAGCAGCCAATCGGACACCGGGGAGCTGTTTTTT.

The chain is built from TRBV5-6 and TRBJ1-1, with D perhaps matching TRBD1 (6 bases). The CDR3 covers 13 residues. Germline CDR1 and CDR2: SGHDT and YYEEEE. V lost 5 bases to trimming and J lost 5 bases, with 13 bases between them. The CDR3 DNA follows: TGTGCCAGCAGGGGCCAGGGGAGGACTGAAGCTTTCTTT. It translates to CASRGQGRTEAFF.

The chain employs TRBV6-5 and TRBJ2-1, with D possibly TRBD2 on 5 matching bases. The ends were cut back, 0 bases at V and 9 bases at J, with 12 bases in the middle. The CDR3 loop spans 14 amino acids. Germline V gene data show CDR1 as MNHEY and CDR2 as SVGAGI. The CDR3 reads CASSYSRGPFEQFF. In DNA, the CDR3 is TGTGCCAGCAGTTACTCGAGAGGGCCATTTGAGCAGTTCTTC.

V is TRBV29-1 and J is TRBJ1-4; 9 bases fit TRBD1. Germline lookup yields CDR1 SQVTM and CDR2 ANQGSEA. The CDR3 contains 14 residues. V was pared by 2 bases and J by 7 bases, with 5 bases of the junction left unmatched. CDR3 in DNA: TGCAGCGTTGAATCACAGGGGGCGGTTGAAAAACTGTTTTTT. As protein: CSVESQGAVEKLFF.

CDR3 residues: CASSEAPGSWEKLFF. The CDR3 DNA sequence: TGTGCCAGCAGTGAAGCGCCAGGGTCATGGGAAAAACTGTTTTTT. The chain employs TRBV6-1 and TRBJ1-4; D is perhaps TRBD1 (5 bases). Per germline, CDR1 MNHNS and CDR2 SASEGT. V gave up 0 bases and J gave up 8 bases, with 13 bases separating them. This CDR3 contains 15 residues.

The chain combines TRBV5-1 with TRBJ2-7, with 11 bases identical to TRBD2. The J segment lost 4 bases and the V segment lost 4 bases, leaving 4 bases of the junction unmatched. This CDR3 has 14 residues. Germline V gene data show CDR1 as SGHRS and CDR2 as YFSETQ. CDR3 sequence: CASSPGTSGYEQYF. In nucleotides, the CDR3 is TGCGCCAGCAGCCCCGGGACTAGCGGTTACGAGCAGTACTTC.

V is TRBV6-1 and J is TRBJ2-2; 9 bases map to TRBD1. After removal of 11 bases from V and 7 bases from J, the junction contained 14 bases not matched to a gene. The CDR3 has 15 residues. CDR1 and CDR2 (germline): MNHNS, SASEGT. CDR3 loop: CAGSLWDRDGGELFF. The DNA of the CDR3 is TGTGCCGGTAGCTTATGGGACAGGGACGGCGGGGAGCTGTTTTTT.

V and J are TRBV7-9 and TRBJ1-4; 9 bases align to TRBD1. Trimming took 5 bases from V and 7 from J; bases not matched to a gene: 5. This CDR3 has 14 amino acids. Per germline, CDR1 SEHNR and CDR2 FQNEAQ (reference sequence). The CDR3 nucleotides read TGTGCCAGCAGCCCGGGACAGGGCGGTGAAAAACTGTTTTTT. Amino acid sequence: CASSPGQGGEKLFF.

CDR3 sequence: CASSLPGRQGIRAYEQYF. CDR3 nucleotides: TGTGCCAGCAGCTTACCAGGAAGGCAGGGGATAAGAGCCTACGAGCAGTACTTC. The rearrangement joins TRBV7-9 to TRBJ2-7; weak D call: TRBD1 (6 bases). The V gene's germline CDR1 is SEHNR and CDR2 FQNEAQ (reference sequence). The V and J ends lost 2 bases and 2 bases respectively, with 22 bases between them. CDR3 length equals 18 residues.

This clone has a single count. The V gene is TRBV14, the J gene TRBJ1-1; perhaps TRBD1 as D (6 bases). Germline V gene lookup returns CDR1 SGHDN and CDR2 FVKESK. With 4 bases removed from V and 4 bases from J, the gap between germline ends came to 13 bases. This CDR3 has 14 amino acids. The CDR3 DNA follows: TGTGCCAGCAGCCGGGACACAGATTTCACTGAAGCTTTCTTT. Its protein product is CASSRDTDFTEAFF. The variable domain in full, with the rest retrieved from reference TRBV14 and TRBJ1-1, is EAGVTQFPSHSVIEKGQTVTLRCDPISGHDNLYWYRRVMGKEIKFLLHFVKESKQDESGMPNNRFLAERTGGTYSTLKVQPAELEDSGVYFCASSRDTDFTEAFFGQGTRLTVV.

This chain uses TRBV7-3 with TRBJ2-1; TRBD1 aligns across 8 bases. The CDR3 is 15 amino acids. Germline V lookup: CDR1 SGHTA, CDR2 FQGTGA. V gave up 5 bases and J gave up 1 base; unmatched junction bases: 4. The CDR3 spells CASSTDRGSYNEQFF. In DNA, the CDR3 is TGTGCCAGCAGCACAGACAGGGGATCCTACAATGAGCAGTTCTTC.

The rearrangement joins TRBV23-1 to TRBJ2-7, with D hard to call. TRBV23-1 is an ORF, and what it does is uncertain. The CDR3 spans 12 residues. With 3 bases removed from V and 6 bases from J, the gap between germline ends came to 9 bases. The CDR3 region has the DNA TGCGCCAGCAGTCACCGGCGGTCCGAGCAGTACTTC. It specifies CASSHRRSEQYF.